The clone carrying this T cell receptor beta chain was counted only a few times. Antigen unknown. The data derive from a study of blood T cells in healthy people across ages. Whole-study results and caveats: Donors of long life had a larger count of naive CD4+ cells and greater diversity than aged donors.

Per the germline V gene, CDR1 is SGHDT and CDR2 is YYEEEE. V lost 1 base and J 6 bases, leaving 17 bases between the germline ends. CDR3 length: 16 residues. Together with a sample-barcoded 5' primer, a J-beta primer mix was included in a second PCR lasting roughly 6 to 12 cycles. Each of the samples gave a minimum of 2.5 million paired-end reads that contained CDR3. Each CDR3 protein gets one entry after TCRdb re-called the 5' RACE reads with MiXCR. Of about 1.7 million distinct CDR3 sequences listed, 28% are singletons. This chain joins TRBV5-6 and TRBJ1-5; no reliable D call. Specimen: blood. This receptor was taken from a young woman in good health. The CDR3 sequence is CASSLWDLPARQPQHF. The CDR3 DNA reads TGTGCCAGCAGCTTGTGGGATCTGCCGGCACGTCAGCCCCAGCATTTT.